This T cell receptor (beta chain) was sequenced for a study of monozygotic twins with inflammatory bowel disease. Germline V lookup: CDR1 MNHNS, CDR2 SASEGT. CDR3 length: 16 amino acids. Following a re-call of the 5' RACE reads, TCRdb has one entry per CDR3 protein and lacks DNA. The table lists approximately 400,000 distinct CDR3 sequences, with approximately 2.3% in the top ten. The source is a human donor with ulcerative colitis or Crohn's disease, or a healthy co-twin of an affected twin (not recorded which). The sample taken for sequencing was blood. The chain uses TRBV6-1 and TRBJ1-5. Here the CDR3 reads CASSRYPDGGNQPQHF.